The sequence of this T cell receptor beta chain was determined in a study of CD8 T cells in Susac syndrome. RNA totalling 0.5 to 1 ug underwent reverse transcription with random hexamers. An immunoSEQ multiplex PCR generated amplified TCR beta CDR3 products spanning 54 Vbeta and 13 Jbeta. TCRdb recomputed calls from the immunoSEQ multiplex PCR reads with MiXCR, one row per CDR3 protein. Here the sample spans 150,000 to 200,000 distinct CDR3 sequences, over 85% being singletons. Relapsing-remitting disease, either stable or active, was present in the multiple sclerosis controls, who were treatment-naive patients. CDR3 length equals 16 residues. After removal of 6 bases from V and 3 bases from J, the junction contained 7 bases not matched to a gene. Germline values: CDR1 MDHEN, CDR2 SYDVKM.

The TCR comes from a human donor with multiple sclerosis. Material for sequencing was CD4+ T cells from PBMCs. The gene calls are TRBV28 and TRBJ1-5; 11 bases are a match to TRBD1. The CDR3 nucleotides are TGTGCCAGCAGGTCTCCGGGACAGGGGGACAATCAGCCCCAGCATTTT. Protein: CASRSPGQGDNQPQHF.